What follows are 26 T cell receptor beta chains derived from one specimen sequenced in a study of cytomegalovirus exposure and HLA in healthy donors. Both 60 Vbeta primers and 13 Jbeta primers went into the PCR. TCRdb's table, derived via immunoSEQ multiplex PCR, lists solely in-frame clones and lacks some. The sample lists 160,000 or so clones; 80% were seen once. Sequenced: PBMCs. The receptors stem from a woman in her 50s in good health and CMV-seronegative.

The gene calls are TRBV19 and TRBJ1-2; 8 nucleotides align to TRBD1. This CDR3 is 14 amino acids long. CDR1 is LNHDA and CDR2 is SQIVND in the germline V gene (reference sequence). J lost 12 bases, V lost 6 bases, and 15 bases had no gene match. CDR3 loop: CASRDTGGTAIDTF. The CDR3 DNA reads TGTGCCAGTAGGGACACAGGGGGGACTGCTATCGACACCTTC. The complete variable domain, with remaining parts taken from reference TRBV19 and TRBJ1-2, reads DGGITQSPKYLFRKEGQNVTLSCEQNLNHDAMYWYRQDPGQGLRLIYYSQIVNDFQKGDIAEGYSVSREKKESFPLTVTSAQKNPTAFYLCASRDTGGTAIDTFGSGTRLTVV.

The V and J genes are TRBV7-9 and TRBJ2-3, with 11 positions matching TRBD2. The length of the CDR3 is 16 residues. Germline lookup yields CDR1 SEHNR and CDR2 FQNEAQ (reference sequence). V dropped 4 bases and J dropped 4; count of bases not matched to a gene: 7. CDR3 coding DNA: TGTGCCAGCAGCTCCGGACTAGCGGGTTACTCAGATACGCAGTATTTT. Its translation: CASSSGLAGYSDTQYF.

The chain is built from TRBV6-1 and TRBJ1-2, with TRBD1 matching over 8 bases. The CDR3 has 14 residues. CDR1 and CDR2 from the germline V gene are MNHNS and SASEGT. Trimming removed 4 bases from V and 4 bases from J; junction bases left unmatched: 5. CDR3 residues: CASSADRVVYGYTF. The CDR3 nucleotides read TGTGCCAGCAGTGCGGACAGGGTGGTCTATGGCTACACCTTC.

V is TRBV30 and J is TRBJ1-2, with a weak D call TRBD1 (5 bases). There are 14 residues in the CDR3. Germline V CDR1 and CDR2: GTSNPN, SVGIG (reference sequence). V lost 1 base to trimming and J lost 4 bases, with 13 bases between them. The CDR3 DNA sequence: TGTGCCTGGAGTGCTTTTACGGGGGGCTATGGCTACACCTTC. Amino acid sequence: CAWSAFTGGYGYTF.

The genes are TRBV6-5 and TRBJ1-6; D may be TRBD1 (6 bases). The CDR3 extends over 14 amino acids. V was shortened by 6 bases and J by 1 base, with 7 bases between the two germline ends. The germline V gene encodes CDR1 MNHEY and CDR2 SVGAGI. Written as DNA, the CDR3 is TGTGCCAGCAGACAGGGATCCTATAATTCACCCCTCCACTTT. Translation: CASRQGSYNSPLHF.

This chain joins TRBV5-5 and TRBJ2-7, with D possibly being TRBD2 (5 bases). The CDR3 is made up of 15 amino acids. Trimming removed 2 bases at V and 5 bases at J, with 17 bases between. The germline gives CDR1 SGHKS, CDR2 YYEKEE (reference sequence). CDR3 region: CASSFEPSRGNEQYF. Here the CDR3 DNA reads TGTGCCAGCAGCTTCGAACCCTCCCGGGGTAACGAGCAGTACTTC.

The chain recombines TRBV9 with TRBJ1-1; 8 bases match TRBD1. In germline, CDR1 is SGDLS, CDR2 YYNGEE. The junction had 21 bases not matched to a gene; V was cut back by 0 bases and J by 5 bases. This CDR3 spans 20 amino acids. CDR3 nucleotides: TGTGCCAGCAGCGTAGAGACTCGGGCAGGGGGCGTCGTGTCGTGGACTGAAGCTTTCTTT. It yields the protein CASSVETRAGGVVSWTEAFF.

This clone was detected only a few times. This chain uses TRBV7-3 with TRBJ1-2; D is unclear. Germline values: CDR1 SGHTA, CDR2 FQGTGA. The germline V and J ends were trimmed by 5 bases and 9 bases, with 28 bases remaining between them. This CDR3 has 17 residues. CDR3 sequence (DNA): TGTGCCAGCAGCCTCTCCGGGGAGTTCGATAATTTCGTCCGCTACACCTTC. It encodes CASSLSGEFDNFVRYTF.

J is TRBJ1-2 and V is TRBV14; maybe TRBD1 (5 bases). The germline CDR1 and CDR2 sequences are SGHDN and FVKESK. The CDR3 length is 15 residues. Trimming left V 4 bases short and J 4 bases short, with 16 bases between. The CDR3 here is CASSRGSAFFYGYTF. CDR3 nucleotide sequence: TGTGCCAGCAGCCGGGGCAGTGCGTTCTTCTATGGCTACACCTTC.

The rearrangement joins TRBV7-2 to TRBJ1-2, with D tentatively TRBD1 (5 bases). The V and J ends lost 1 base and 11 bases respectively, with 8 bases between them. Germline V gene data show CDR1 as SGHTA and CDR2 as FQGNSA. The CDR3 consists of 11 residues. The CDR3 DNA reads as TGTGCCAGCAGCTTAGGGGGGGATTACACCTTC. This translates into CASSLGGDYTF.

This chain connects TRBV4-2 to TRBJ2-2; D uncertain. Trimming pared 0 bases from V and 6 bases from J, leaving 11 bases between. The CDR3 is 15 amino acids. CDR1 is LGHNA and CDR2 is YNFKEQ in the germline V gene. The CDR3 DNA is TGTGCCAGCAGCCAAGATCGGAGAGCTCCCGGGGAGCTGTTTTTT. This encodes CASSQDRRAPGELFF.

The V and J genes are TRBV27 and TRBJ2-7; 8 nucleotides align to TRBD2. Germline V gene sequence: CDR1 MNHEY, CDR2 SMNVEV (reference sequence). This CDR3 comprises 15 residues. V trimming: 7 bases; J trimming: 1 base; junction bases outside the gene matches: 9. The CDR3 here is CASNPGGSLSYEQYF. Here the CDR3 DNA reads TGTGCCAGCAACCCGGGGGGGTCCCTATCCTACGAGCAGTACTTC.

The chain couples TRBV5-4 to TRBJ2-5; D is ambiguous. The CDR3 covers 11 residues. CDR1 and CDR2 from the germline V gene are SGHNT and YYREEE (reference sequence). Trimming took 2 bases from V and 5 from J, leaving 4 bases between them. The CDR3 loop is CASSFRETQYF. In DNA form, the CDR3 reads TGTGCCAGCAGCTTCAGGGAGACCCAGTACTTC. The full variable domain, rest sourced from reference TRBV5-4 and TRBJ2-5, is ETGVTQSPTHLIKTRGQQVTLRCSSQSGHNTVSWYQQALGQGPQFIFQYYREEENGRGNFPPRFSGLQFPNYSSELNVNALELDDSALYLCASSFRETQYFGPGTRLLVL.

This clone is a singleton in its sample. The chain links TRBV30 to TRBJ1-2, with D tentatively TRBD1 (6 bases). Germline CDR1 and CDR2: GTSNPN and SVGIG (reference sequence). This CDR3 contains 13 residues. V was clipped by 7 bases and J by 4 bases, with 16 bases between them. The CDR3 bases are TGTGCCTTATCCACAGGGTTCGGCTATGGCTACACCTTC. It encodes CALSTGFGYGYTF.

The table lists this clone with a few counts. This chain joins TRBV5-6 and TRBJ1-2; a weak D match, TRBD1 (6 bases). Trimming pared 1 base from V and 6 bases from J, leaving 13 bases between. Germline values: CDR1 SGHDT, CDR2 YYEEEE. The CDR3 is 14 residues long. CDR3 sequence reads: CASSLWGGADGYTF. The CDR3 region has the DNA TGTGCCAGCAGCTTGTGGGGGGGGGCCGATGGCTACACCTTC.

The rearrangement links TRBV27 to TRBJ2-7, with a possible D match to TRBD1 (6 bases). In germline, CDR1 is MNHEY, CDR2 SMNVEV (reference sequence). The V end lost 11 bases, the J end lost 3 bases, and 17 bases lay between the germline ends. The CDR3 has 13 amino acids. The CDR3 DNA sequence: TGTGCCGCAGCTCCAGGGGTTCTCTACGAGCAGTACTTC. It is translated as CAAAPGVLYEQYF.

The CDR3 spells CASRQAGQPQHF. The CDR3 DNA reads as TGTGCCAGCAGGCAAGCGGGGCAGCCCCAGCATTTT. The chain uses TRBV28 and TRBJ1-5, with D hard to call. The germline V and J ends were trimmed by 6 bases and 7 bases, with 10 bases remaining between them. This CDR3 is built from 12 residues. Looked up from germline, CDR1 is MDHEN and CDR2 is SYDVKM.

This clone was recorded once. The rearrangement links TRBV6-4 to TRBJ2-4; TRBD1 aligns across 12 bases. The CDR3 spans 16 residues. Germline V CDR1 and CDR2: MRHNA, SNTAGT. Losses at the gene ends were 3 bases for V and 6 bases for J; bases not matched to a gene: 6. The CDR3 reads CASSEGAGQGANIQYF. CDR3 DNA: TGTGCCAGCAGTGAAGGGGCGGGACAGGGGGCAAACATTCAGTACTTC.

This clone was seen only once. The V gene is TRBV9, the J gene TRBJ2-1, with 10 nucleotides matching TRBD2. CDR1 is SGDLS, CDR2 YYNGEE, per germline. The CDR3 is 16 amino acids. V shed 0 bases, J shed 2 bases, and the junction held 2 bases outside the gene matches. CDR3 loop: CASSVGSGGPYNEQFF. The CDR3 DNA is TGTGCCAGCAGCGTAGGTAGCGGGGGGCCCTACAATGAGCAGTTCTTC.

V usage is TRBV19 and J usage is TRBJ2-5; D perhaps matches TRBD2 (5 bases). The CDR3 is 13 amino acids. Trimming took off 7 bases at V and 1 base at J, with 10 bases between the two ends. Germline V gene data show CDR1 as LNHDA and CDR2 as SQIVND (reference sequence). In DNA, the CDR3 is TGTGCCAGTACTTTCCGGGGCCAAGAGACCCAGTACTTC. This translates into CASTFRGQETQYF.

The CDR3 DNA is TGTGCCAGCACCAAGACTAGTTTCAATGAGCAGTTCTTC. It is translated as CASTKTSFNEQFF. J is TRBJ2-1 and V is TRBV7-2, with D perhaps matching TRBD2 (6 bases). V lost 7 bases, J lost 6 bases, and 13 bases lay in between. CDR1 is SGHTA and CDR2 is FQGNSA in the germline V gene. The CDR3 is made up of 13 amino acids.

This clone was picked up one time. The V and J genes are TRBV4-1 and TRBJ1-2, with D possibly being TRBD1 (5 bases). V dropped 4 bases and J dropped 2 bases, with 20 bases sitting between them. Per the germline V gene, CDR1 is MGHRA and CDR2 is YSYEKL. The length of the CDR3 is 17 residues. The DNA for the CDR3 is TGCGCCAGCAGCCCGACGTACTTAAGGGGTAAGAACTATGGCTACACCTTC. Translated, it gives CASSPTYLRGKNYGYTF.

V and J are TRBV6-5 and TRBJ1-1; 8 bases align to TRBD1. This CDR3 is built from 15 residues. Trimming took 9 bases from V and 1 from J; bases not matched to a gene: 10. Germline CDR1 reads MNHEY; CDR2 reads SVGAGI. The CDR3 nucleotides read TGTGCCAGTACCCAGGGGGCTCGTGGGAACACTGAAGCTTTCTTT. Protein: CASTQGARGNTEAFF.

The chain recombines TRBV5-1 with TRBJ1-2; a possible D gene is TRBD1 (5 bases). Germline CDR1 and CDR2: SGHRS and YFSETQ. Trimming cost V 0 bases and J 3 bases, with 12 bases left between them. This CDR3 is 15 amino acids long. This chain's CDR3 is CASSLGPGGDYGYTF. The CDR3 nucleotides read TGCGCCAGCAGCTTGGGACCGGGAGGGGACTATGGCTACACCTTC.

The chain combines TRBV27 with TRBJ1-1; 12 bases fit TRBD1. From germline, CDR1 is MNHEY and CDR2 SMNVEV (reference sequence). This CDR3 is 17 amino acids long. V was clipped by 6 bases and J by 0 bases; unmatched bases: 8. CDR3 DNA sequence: TGTGCCAGCAGGCTGGGACAGGGGGCATATATGAACACTGAAGCTTTCTTT. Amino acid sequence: CASRLGQGAYMNTEAFF.

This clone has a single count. The CDR3 coding sequence is TGCGCCAGCAGCTTCACCGGGGATACCTCCTACGAGCAGTACTTC. Its protein product is CASSFTGDTSYEQYF. The gene calls are TRBV5-1 and TRBJ2-7; D might be TRBD2 (5 bases). The CDR3 runs 15 residues. Per germline, CDR1 SGHRS and CDR2 YFSETQ. The V and J ends lost 2 bases and 0 bases respectively, with 12 bases between them.